This is a list of T cell receptor beta chains from one sample in a study of control samples from healthy donors and cancer patients. TCRdb keeps only in-frame clones here, not all; method: immunoSEQ multiplex PCR. The data contain 170,000 or so clones, about 90% of them singletons. Material for sequencing was blood. These receptors originate from a woman in her thirties or forties in good health. Each CDR3 is given with its conserved first and last residue. The D gene is left open where the match is weak. Size values are once, few and many counts, or a class for expanded clones, and some rows have none.

j_gene: TRBJ2-3
d_gene: .
v_gene: TRBV6-5
abundance: .
CDR3aa: CASYGNRDTQYF
CDR3nt: TGTGCCAGCTACGGCAATCGAGATACGCAGTATTTT

j_gene: TRBJ2-3
d_gene: TRBD2
v_gene: TRBV5-1
abundance: .
CDR3aa: CASSTGTSGRTTDTQYF
CDR3nt: TGCGCCAGCAGCACAGGGACTAGCGGGAGAACGACAGATACGCAGTATTTT

j_gene: TRBJ1-2
d_gene: .
v_gene: TRBV19
abundance: .
CDR3aa: CASSIGPSGGFYGYTF
CDR3nt: TGTGCCAGTAGTATAGGCCCCTCAGGAGGGTTCTATGGCTACACCTTC

j_gene: TRBJ2-7
d_gene: .
v_gene: TRBV5-1
abundance: once
CDR3aa: CASSLVSGAINEQYF
CDR3nt: TGCGCCAGCAGCTTGGTCTCAGGGGCCATCAACGAGCAGTACTTC

j_gene: TRBJ2-5
d_gene: .
v_gene: TRBV5-1
abundance: .
CDR3aa: CASSLGWGDQETQYF
CDR3nt: TGCGCCAGCAGCTTGGGGTGGGGGGACCAAGAGACCCAGTACTTC

j_gene: TRBJ2-3
d_gene: TRBD2
v_gene: TRBV5-1
abundance: .
CDR3aa: CASSPSGGWGTDTQYF
CDR3nt: TGCGCCAGCAGCCCCAGCGGGGGGTGGGGCACAGATACGCAGTATTTT

j_gene: TRBJ2-3
d_gene: .
v_gene: TRBV6-5
abundance: once
CDR3aa: CASSYSGLDTDTQYF
CDR3nt: TGTGCCAGCAGTTACTCGGGACTGGACACAGATACGCAGTATTTT

j_gene: TRBJ2-1
d_gene: TRBD2
v_gene: TRBV5-1
abundance: .
CDR3aa: CASSLSAGHYNEQFF
CDR3nt: TGCGCCAGCAGCTTGTCAGCGGGGCACTACAATGAGCAGTTCTTC

j_gene: TRBJ1-2
d_gene: .
v_gene: TRBV6-4
abundance: once
CDR3aa: CASSAPGAGYTF
CDR3nt: TGTGCCAGCAGTGCCCCAGGGGCCGGCTACACCTTC

j_gene: TRBJ2-2
d_gene: .
v_gene: TRBV27
abundance: .
CDR3aa: CASSLGRYTGELFF
CDR3nt: TGTGCCAGCAGTTTAGGGCGTTACACCGGGGAGCTGTTTTTT

j_gene: TRBJ2-3
d_gene: .
v_gene: TRBV6-6
abundance: .
CDR3aa: CASSYSRGRGADTQYF
CDR3nt: TGTGCCAGCAGTTACTCAAGGGGTCGAGGGGCAGATACGCAGTATTTT

j_gene: TRBJ2-1
d_gene: TRBD2
v_gene: TRBV3-1/TRBV3-2
abundance: once
CDR3aa: CASSTTSGGRYNEQFF
CDR3nt: TGTGCCAGCAGCACCACTAGCGGGGGGCGATACAATGAGCAGTTCTTC

j_gene: TRBJ1-2
d_gene: .
v_gene: TRBV18
abundance: .
CDR3aa: CASSQGKAYGYTF
CDR3nt: TGTGCCAGCTCTCAGGGAAAAGCCTATGGCTACACCTTC

j_gene: TRBJ2-1
d_gene: .
v_gene: TRBV3-1/TRBV3-2
abundance: .
CDR3aa: CASSQDLVGYNEQFF
CDR3nt: TGTGCCAGCAGCCAAGATTTAGTGGGTTACAATGAGCAGTTCTTC

j_gene: TRBJ1-2
d_gene: .
v_gene: TRBV6-5
abundance: .
CDR3aa: CASTRISSHDAGYTF
CDR3nt: TGTGCCAGCACTCGAATTTCTAGTCACGATGCGGGCTACACCTTC

j_gene: TRBJ1-2
d_gene: TRBD1
v_gene: TRBV27
abundance: .
CDR3aa: CASSQPGQGWGYTF
CDR3nt: TGTGCCAGCAGCCAACCGGGACAGGGGTGGGGCTACACCTTC

j_gene: TRBJ1-5
d_gene: .
v_gene: TRBV9
abundance: .
CDR3aa: CASSVGSYPQPQHF
CDR3nt: TGTGCCAGCAGCGTCGGCTCTTACCCTCAGCCCCAGCATTTT

j_gene: TRBJ1-2
d_gene: .
v_gene: TRBV11-2
abundance: .
CDR3aa: CASSYNTGGYGYTF
CDR3nt: TGTGCCAGCAGCTATAACACCGGGGGCTATGGCTACACCTTC

j_gene: TRBJ2-3
d_gene: .
v_gene: TRBV29-1
abundance: .
CDR3aa: CSVDYRSTDTQYF
CDR3nt: TGCAGCGTTGATTACAGGAGCACAGATACGCAGTATTTT

j_gene: TRBJ2-1
d_gene: .
v_gene: TRBV9
abundance: .
CDR3aa: CASSAPTYSSYNEQFF
CDR3nt: TGTGCCAGCAGCGCCCCGACATACAGCTCCTACAATGAGCAGTTCTTC

j_gene: TRBJ1-5
d_gene: .
v_gene: TRBV19
abundance: .
CDR3aa: CASSTKPLQGSQPQHF
CDR3nt: TGTGCCAGTAGTACCAAGCCCTTACAGGGTTCTCAGCCCCAGCATTTT

j_gene: TRBJ1-2
d_gene: .
v_gene: TRBV7-9
abundance: .
CDR3aa: CASTPGGWDYGYTF
CDR3nt: TGTGCCAGCACCCCGGGTGGTTGGGACTATGGCTACACCTTC

j_gene: TRBJ1-3
d_gene: .
v_gene: TRBV9
abundance: .
CDR3aa: CASNADSGNTIYF
CDR3nt: TGTGCCAGCAACGCTGACTCTGGAAACACCATATATTTT

j_gene: TRBJ1-2
d_gene: TRBD1
v_gene: TRBV4-2
abundance: .
CDR3aa: CASSPQGVNYGYTF
CDR3nt: TGTGCCAGCAGCCCACAGGGGGTTAACTATGGCTACACCTTC

j_gene: TRBJ1-6
d_gene: .
v_gene: TRBV25-1
abundance: .
CDR3aa: CASIGGYNSPLHF
CDR3nt: TGTGCCAGCATAGGGGGGTACAATTCACCCCTCCACTTT

j_gene: TRBJ2-7
d_gene: TRBD2
v_gene: TRBV27
abundance: .
CDR3aa: CASSPLRSGGAYRETYEQYF
CDR3nt: TGTGCCAGCAGTCCCCTAAGGAGCGGGGGGGCGTATCGTGAGACCTACGAGCAGTACTTC

j_gene: TRBJ1-1
d_gene: TRBD1
v_gene: TRBV27
abundance: .
CDR3aa: CASSWAGGYTEAFF
CDR3nt: TGTGCCAGCAGTTGGGCAGGGGGCTACACTGAAGCTTTCTTT

j_gene: TRBJ2-1
d_gene: TRBD2
v_gene: TRBV7-6
abundance: .
CDR3aa: CASRLGGSLGAYNEQFF
CDR3nt: TGTGCCAGCAGATTGGGGGGGTCTCTCGGCGCCTACAATGAGCAGTTCTTC

j_gene: TRBJ2-7
d_gene: TRBD2
v_gene: TRBV6-2/TRBV6-3
abundance: .
CDR3aa: CASSSRLAGPRGDEQYF
CDR3nt: TGTGCCAGCAGTTCCCGACTAGCGGGGCCCAGGGGCGACGAGCAGTACTTC

j_gene: TRBJ1-2
d_gene: TRBD1
v_gene: TRBV10-3
abundance: once
CDR3aa: CAISETGANYGYTF
CDR3nt: TGTGCCATCAGCGAAACAGGGGCTAACTATGGCTACACCTTC

j_gene: TRBJ2-7
d_gene: .
v_gene: TRBV7-9
abundance: .
CDR3aa: CASSPGSRYEQYF
CDR3nt: TGTGCCAGCAGCCCAGGTAGTAGGTACGAGCAGTACTTC

j_gene: TRBJ2-7
d_gene: .
v_gene: TRBV11-3
abundance: .
CDR3aa: CASSRGGSLEQYF
CDR3nt: TGTGCCAGCAGCCGGGGCGGGTCCCTCGAGCAGTACTTC

j_gene: TRBJ1-2
d_gene: .
v_gene: TRBV5-1
abundance: .
CDR3aa: CASSFDSSYGYTF
CDR3nt: TGCGCCAGCAGCTTCGACAGCTCCTATGGCTACACCTTC

j_gene: TRBJ2-3
d_gene: .
v_gene: TRBV7-9
abundance: .
CDR3aa: CASSPGATDTQYF
CDR3nt: TGTGCCAGCAGCCCGGGGGCGACAGATACGCAGTATTTT

j_gene: TRBJ2-3
d_gene: TRBD2
v_gene: TRBV5-1
abundance: .
CDR3aa: CASSLGLARADTQYF
CDR3nt: TGCGCCAGCAGCTTGGGACTAGCGAGGGCAGATACGCAGTATTTT

j_gene: TRBJ1-1
d_gene: TRBD1
v_gene: TRBV6-4
abundance: .
CDR3aa: CATWGQGAGTEAFF
CDR3nt: TGTGCCACCTGGGGACAGGGGGCAGGTACTGAAGCTTTCTTT

j_gene: TRBJ2-1
d_gene: .
v_gene: TRBV11-3
abundance: .
CDR3aa: CASSLDPGYNNEQFF
CDR3nt: TGTGCCAGCAGCTTAGACCCAGGCTACAACAATGAGCAGTTCTTC

j_gene: TRBJ2-1
d_gene: .
v_gene: TRBV11-2
abundance: .
CDR3aa: CASSSQTNWNEQFF
CDR3nt: TGTGCCAGCAGCTCGCAAACGAACTGGAATGAGCAGTTCTTC

j_gene: TRBJ1-2
d_gene: .
v_gene: TRBV3-1/TRBV3-2
abundance: once
CDR3aa: CASSGGYGYTF
CDR3nt: TGTGCCAGCAGCGGAGGGTATGGCTACACCTTC

j_gene: TRBJ2-1
d_gene: .
v_gene: TRBV10-3
abundance: .
CDR3aa: CAISQGFEQFF
CDR3nt: TGTGCCATCAGCCAGGGTTTTGAGCAGTTCTTC

j_gene: TRBJ1-5
d_gene: .
v_gene: TRBV6-4
abundance: .
CDR3aa: CASSEGAHQPQHF
CDR3nt: TGTGCCAGCAGTGAGGGGGCGCATCAGCCCCAGCATTTT

j_gene: TRBJ2-2
d_gene: TRBD1
v_gene: TRBV18
abundance: .
CDR3aa: CASSPGRGQAGTGELFF
CDR3nt: TGTGCCAGCTCACCGGGACGGGGACAGGCGGGCACCGGGGAGCTGTTTTTT

j_gene: TRBJ2-7
d_gene: .
v_gene: TRBV18
abundance: .
CDR3aa: CASSLQVIYEQYF
CDR3nt: TGTGCCAGCTCACTTCAGGTCATCTACGAGCAGTACTTC

j_gene: TRBJ1-2
d_gene: TRBD1
v_gene: TRBV5-8
abundance: .
CDR3aa: CASSLTGQGTYGYTF
CDR3nt: TGTGCCAGCAGCTTAACGGGACAGGGTACCTATGGCTACACCTTC

j_gene: TRBJ2-3
d_gene: .
v_gene: TRBV19
abundance: .
CDR3aa: CASTEGGGPSTDTQYF
CDR3nt: TGTGCCAGTACCGAAGGGGGGGGTCCCAGCACAGATACGCAGTATTTT

j_gene: TRBJ2-5
d_gene: .
v_gene: TRBV7-9
abundance: .
CDR3aa: CASSLSTGRGTQYF
CDR3nt: TGTGCCAGCAGCTTAAGTACAGGGAGAGGGACCCAGTACTTC

j_gene: TRBJ2-1
d_gene: TRBD1
v_gene: TRBV10-1
abundance: .
CDR3aa: CASSPGGSTYNEQFF
CDR3nt: TGCGCCAGCAGCCCAGGGGGCTCCACCTACAATGAGCAGTTCTTC

j_gene: TRBJ2-2
d_gene: .
v_gene: TRBV19
abundance: .
CDR3aa: CASRGGNWDGELFF
CDR3nt: TGTGCCAGCAGAGGAGGAAATTGGGACGGGGAGCTGTTTTTT

j_gene: TRBJ1-1
d_gene: .
v_gene: TRBV21-1
abundance: .
CDR3aa: CARGQESNTEAFF
CDR3nt: TGTGCCAGAGGACAGGAGTCGAACACTGAAGCTTTCTTT

j_gene: TRBJ2-7
d_gene: .
v_gene: TRBV4-1
abundance: few
CDR3aa: CASSQGEWHGSYEQYF
CDR3nt: TGCGCCAGCAGCCAAGGGGAGTGGCACGGGTCCTACGAGCAGTACTTC

j_gene: TRBJ2-7
d_gene: TRBD2
v_gene: TRBV5-1
abundance: .
CDR3aa: CASSSRGGYEQYF
CDR3nt: TGCGCCAGCAGCTCGCGGGGGGGCTACGAGCAGTACTTC

j_gene: TRBJ2-5
d_gene: .
v_gene: TRBV2
abundance: .
CDR3aa: CASSSQRETQYF
CDR3nt: TGTGCCAGCAGCTCACAGAGGGAGACCCAGTACTTC

j_gene: TRBJ1-4
d_gene: .
v_gene: TRBV28
abundance: .
CDR3aa: CTSSRGQTREKLFF
CDR3nt: TGTACCAGCAGCCGCGGACAGACACGTGAAAAACTGTTTTTT